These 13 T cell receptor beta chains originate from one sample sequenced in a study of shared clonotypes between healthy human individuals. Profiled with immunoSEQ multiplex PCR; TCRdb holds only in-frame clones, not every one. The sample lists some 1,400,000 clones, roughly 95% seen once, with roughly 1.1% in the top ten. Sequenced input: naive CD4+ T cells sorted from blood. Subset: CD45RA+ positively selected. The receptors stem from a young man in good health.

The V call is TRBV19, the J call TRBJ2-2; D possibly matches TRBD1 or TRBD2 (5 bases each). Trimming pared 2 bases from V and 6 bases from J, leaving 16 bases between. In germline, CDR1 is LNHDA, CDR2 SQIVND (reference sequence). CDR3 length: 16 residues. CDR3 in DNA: TGTGCCAGTAGTATACGGGCCAGGGTGGGAGCCGGGGAGCTGTTTTTT. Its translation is CASSIRARVGAGELFF. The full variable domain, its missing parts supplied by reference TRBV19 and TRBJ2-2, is DGGITQSPKYLFRKEGQNVTLSCEQNLNHDAMYWYRQDPGQGLRLIYYSQIVNDFQKGDIAEGYSVSREKKESFPLTVTSAQKNPTAFYLCASSIRARVGAGELFFGEGSRLTVL.

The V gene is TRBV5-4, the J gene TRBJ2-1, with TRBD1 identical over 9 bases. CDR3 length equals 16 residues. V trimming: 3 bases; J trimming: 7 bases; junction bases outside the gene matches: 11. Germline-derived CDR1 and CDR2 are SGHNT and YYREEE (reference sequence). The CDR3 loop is CASSSTGTGISNEQFF. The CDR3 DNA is TGTGCCAGCAGCTCAACCGGGACAGGGATATCAAATGAGCAGTTCTTC.

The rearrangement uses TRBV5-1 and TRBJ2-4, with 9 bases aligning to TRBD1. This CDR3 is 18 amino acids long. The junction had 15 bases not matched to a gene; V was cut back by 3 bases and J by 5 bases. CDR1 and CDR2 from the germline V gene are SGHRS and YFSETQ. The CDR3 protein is CASSYRTGEVIRENIQYF. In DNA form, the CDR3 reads TGCGCCAGCAGCTATCGGACAGGGGAGGTAATTCGGGAAAACATTCAGTACTTC.

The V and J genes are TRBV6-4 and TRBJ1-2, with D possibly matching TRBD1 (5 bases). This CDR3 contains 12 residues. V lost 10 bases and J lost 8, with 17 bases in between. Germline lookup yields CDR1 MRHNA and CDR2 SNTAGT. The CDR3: CATRDARQGYTF. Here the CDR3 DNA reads TGTGCCACCCGGGACGCGCGTCAGGGCTACACCTTC.

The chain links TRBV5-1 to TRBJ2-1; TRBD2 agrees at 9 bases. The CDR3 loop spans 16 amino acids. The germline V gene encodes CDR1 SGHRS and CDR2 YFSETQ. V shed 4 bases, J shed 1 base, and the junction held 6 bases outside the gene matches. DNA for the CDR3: TGCGCCAGCAGCCCAGTAGCGGGAGTGTCCTACAATGAGCAGTTCTTC. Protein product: CASSPVAGVSYNEQFF.

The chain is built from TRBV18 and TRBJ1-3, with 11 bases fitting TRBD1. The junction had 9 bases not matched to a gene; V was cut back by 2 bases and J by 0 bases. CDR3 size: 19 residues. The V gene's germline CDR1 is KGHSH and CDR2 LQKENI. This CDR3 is CASSPASRTGGVSGNTIYF. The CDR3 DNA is TGTGCCAGCTCACCAGCGTCGAGGACAGGGGGCGTCTCTGGAAACACCATATATTTT.

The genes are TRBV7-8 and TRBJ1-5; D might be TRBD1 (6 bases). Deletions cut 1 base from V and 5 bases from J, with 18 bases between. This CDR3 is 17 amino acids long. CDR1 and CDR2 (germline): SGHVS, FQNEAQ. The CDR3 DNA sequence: TGTGCCAGCAGCTTAGGGGGGGCGGGGATCGGTCATCAGCCCCAGCATTTT. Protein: CASSLGGAGIGHQPQHF. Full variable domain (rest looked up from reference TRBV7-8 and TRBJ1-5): GAGVSQSPRYKVAKRGQDVALRCDPISGHVSLFWYQQALGQGPEFLTYFQNEAQLDKSGLPSDRFFAERPEGSVSTLKIQRTQQEDSAVYLCASSLGGAGIGHQPQHFGDGTRLSIL.

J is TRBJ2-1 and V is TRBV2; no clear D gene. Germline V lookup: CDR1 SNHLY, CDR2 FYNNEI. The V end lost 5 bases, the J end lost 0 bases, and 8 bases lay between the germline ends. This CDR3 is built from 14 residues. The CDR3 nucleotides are TGTGCCAGCAGTCCTTACCGCTCCTACAATGAGCAGTTCTTC. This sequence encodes CASSPYRSYNEQFF. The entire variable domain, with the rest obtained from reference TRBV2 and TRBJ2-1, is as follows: EPEVTQTPSHQVTQMGQEVILRCVPISNHLYFYWYRQILGQKVEFLVSFYNNEISEKSEIFDDQFSVERPDGSNFTLKIRSTKLEDSAMYFCASSPYRSYNEQFFGPGTRLTVL.

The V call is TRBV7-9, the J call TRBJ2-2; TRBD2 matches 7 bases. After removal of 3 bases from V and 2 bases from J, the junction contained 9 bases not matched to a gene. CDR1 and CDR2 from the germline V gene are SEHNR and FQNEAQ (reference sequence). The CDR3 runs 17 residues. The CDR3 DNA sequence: TGTGCCAGCAGCTTTAGGGGAGGGAGATCCAACACCGGGGAGCTGTTTTTT. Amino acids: CASSFRGGRSNTGELFF.

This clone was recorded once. Here the CDR3 reads CASSSITGANQPQHF. The DNA for the CDR3 is TGTGCCAGCAGCTCTATAACAGGAGCCAATCAGCCCCAGCATTTT. The J gene is TRBJ1-5, the V gene TRBV7-8; a possible D gene is TRBD1 (5 bases). This CDR3 is 15 amino acids long. The germline gives CDR1 SGHVS, CDR2 FQNEAQ. Deletions cut 4 bases from V and 3 bases from J, with 13 bases between.

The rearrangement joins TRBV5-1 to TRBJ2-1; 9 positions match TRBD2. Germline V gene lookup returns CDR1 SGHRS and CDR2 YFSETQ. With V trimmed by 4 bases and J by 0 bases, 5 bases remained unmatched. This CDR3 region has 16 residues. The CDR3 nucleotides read TGCGCCAGCAGCCGGACTAGCGACCTCTCCTACAATGAGCAGTTCTTC. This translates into CASSRTSDLSYNEQFF.

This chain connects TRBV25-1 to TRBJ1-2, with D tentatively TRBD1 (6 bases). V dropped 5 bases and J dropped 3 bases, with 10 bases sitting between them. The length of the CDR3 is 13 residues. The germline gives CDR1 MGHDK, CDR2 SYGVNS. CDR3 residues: CASSLGQYYGYTF. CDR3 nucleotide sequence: TGTGCCAGCAGTCTAGGACAGTACTATGGCTACACCTTC.

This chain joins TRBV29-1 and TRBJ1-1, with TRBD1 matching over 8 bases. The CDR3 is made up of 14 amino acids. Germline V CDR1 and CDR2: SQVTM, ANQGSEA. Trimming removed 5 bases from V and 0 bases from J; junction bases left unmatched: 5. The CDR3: CSVRDRLMNTEAFF. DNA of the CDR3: TGCAGCGTTCGGGACAGGCTTATGAACACTGAAGCTTTCTTT.